This T cell receptor beta chain was captured by sequencing in a study of shared clonotypes between healthy human individuals. Libraries were prepared by immunoSEQ multiplex PCR; TCRdb keeps only in-frame clonotypes and omits some of them. The data show some 1,100,000 clones, around 82% seen once. The CDR3 spans 16 residues. The V and J ends lost 1 base and 5 bases respectively, with 15 bases between them. Germline V gene sequence: CDR1 MDHEN, CDR2 SYDVKM. The sample consisted of memory CD4+ T cells from PBMCs. The subset is: CD45RA-negative fraction. The TCR comes from a man younger than 30 in good health. Some clones in this sample may be carry-over from other donors' samples. The chain couples TRBV28 to TRBJ1-5; the D gene is possibly TRBD1 (5 bases). CDR3 sequence: CASSLFVGGEDQPQHF. Here the CDR3 DNA reads TGTGCCAGCAGTTTATTCGTTGGGGGGGAAGATCAGCCCCAGCATTTT.